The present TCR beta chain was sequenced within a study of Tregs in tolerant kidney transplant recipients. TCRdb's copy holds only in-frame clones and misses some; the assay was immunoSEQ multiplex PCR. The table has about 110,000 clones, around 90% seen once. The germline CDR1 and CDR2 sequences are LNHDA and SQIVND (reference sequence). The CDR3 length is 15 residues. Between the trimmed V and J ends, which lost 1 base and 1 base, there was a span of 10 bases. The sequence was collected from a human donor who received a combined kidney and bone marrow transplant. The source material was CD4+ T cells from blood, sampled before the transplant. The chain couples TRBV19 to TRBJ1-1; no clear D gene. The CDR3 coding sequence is TGTGCCAGTAGTATAGGTGAGGGTTGGAACACTGAAGCTTTCTTT. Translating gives CASSIGEGWNTEAFF. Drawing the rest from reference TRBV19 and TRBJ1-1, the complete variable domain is DGGITQSPKYLFRKEGQNVTLSCEQNLNHDAMYWYRQDPGQGLRLIYYSQIVNDFQKGDIAEGYSVSREKKESFPLTVTSAQKNPTAFYLCASSIGEGWNTEAFFGQGTRLTVV.